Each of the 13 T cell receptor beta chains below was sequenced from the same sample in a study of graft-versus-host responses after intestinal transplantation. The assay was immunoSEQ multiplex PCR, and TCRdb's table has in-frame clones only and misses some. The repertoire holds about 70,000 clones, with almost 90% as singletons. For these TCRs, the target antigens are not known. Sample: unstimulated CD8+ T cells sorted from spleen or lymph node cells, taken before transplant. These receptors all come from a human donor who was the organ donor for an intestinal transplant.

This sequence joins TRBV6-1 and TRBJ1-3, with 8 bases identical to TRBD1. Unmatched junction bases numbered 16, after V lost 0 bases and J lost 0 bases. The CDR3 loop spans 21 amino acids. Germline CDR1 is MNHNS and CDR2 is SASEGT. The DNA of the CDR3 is TGTGCCAGCAGTGAAGCATACTCGGGACAGGCTACAAGTAGCTCTGGAAACACCATATATTTT. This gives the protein CASSEAYSGQATSSSGNTIYF.

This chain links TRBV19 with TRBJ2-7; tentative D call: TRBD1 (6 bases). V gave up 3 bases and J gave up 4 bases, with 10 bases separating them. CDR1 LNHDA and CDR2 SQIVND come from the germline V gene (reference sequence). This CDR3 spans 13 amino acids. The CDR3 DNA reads TGTGCCAGTAGTATGGGGGCCGGGTACGAGCAGTACGTC. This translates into CASSMGAGYEQYV.

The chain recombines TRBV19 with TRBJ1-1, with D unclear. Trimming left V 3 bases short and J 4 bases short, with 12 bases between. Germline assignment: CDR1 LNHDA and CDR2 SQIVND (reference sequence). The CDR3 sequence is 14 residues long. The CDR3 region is CASSISGLATEAFF. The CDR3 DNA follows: TGTGCCAGTAGTATCTCTGGATTAGCCACTGAAGCTTTCTTT.

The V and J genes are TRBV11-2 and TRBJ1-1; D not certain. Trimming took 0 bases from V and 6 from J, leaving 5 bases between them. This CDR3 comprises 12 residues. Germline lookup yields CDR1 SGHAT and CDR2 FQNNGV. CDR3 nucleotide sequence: TGTGCCAGCAGCTTAGATTTCTCTGAAGCTTTCTTT. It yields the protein CASSLDFSEAFF.

The CDR3 nucleotides are TGTGCCAGTAGGGGAGGGGCTGGGGCTGAAGCTTTCTTT. Translated: CASRGGAGAEAFF. The chain has TRBV19 and TRBJ1-1, with TRBD1 as a possible D gene (5 bases). The ends were cut back, 6 bases at V and 6 bases at J, with 14 bases in the middle. The CDR3 extends over 13 amino acids. In germline, CDR1 is LNHDA, CDR2 SQIVND (reference sequence).

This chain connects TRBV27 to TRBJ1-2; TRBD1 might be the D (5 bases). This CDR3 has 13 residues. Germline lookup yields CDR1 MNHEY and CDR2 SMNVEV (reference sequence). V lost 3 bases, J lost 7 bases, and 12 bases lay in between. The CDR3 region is CASSLLSGGGYTF. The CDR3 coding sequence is TGTGCCAGCAGTTTGCTGAGCGGGGGTGGCTACACCTTC.

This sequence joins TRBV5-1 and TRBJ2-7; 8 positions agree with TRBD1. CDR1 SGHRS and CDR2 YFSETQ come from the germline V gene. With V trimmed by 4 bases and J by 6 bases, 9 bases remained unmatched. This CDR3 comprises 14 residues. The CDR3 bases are TGCGCCAGCAGCCTGACAGGGGAATCCCTCGAGCAGTACGTC. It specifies CASSLTGESLEQYV.

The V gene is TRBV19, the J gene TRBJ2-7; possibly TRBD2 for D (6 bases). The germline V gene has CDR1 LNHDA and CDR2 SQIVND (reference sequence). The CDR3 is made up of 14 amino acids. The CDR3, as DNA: TGTGCCAGTAGTATGACACTTTTGTCGGGGGAGCAGCACGTC. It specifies CASSMTLLSGEQHV.

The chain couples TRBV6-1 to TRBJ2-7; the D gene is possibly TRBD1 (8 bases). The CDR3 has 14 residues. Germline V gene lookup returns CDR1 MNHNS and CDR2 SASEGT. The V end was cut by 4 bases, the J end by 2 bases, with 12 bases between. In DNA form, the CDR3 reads TGTGCCAGCAGTGGGGAGGGACAGGCCTACGAGCAGTACGTC. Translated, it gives CASSGEGQAYEQYV.

The CDR3 reads CASFGRDTEAFF. CDR3 coding DNA: TGTGCCAGCTTCGGTCGCGACACTGAAGCTTTCTTT. The rearrangement uses TRBV6-1 and TRBJ1-1, with D uncertain. Germline values: CDR1 MNHNS, CDR2 SASEGT. V dropped 8 bases and J dropped 3 bases, with 10 bases sitting between them. The CDR3 has 12 residues.

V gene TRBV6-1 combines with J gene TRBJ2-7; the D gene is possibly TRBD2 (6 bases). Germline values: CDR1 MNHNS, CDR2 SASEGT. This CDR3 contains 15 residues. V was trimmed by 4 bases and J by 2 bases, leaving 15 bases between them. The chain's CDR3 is CASSVRDSRPYEQYV. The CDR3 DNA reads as TGTGCCAGCAGTGTACGGGACTCCCGCCCCTACGAGCAGTACGTC.

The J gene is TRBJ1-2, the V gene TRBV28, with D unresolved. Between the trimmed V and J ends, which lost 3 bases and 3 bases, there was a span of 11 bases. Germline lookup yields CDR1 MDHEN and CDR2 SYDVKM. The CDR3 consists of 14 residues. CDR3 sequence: CASSFGTEDYGYTF. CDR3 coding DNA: TGTGCCAGCAGTTTCGGAACCGAGGACTATGGCTACACCTTC.

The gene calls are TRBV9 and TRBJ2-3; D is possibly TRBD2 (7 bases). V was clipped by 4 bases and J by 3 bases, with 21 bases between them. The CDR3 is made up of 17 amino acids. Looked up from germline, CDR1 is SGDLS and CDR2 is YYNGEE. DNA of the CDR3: TGTGCCAGCAGCCCGCGGGTCGGGCGGGGGCTGACAGATACGCAGTATTTT. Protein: CASSPRVGRGLTDTQYF.